This TCR beta chain was identified during a study of blood T cell repertoires in COVID-19. This CDR3 region has 15 residues. Unmatched junction bases numbered 7, after V lost 5 bases and J lost 3 bases. Germline CDR1 reads SGHTA; CDR2 reads FQGNSA. Generated by immunoSEQ multiplex PCR, the TCRdb table keeps only in-frame clones and is missing some. The repertoire holds 300,000 or so clones, with 85% to 90% as singletons. The source is a woman aged 40-49 years who had recovered from COVID-19. This sequence joins TRBV7-2 and TRBJ2-1; 7 bases line up with TRBD2. The sequenced sample was peripheral blood. The CDR3 reads CASSHLGGGYNEQFF. CDR3 in DNA: TGTGCCAGCAGCCACCTCGGCGGGGGCTACAATGAGCAGTTCTTC.